The present T cell receptor beta chain was sequenced within a study of shared clonotypes between healthy human individuals. Broader study findings: Rarefaction demonstrated incomplete sorted-subset sequencing despite large depth. Naive subsets typically showed greater estimated richness than memory subsets.

Note on this clone: Its target is not known.

It was across several immunoSEQ plates that each subset's genomic DNA was evenly split. In the original workflow: Without quality scores, immunoSEQ junctional reads could not be filtered like full-length reads. Produced via immunoSEQ multiplex PCR; TCRdb's table is partial and in-frame only. The V and J calls and clone size come from that table; D and trimming were worked out from the DNA. This sample has about a million clones; less than 85% occur once, and the top ten carry about 1.5%. This TCR was sampled from a man in his late teens or twenties in good health. The specimen was memory CD4+ T cells sorted from blood. Subset defined: CD45RA-negative fraction.

CDR3: CASSLAVEPNTDTQYF. In DNA form, the CDR3 reads TGCGCCAGCAGCTTGGCCGTGGAGCCGAACACAGATACGCAGTATTTT. V is TRBV5-1 and J is TRBJ2-3; no clear D. V lost 0 bases and J lost 2, with 13 bases in between. The germline gives CDR1 SGHRS, CDR2 YFSETQ. This CDR3 has 16 residues. Supplemented by reference TRBV5-1 and TRBJ2-3, the full variable domain reads KAGVTQTPRYLIKTRGQQVTLSCSPISGHRSVSWYQQTPGQGLQFLFEYFSETQRNKGNFPGRFSGRQFSNSRSEMNVSTLELGDSALYLCASSLAVEPNTDTQYFGPGTRLTVL.